This T cell receptor beta chain comes out of a study of blood T cell repertoires in COVID-19. Whole-study context: The origin of the acute and convalescent COVID-19 samples was the United States, Italy and Spain.

TCRdb's copy holds only in-frame clones and misses some; the assay was immunoSEQ multiplex PCR. This sample has some 100,000 clones, with roughly 90% found just once. Germline-derived CDR1 and CDR2 are MNHNS and SASEGT. Between the trimmed V and J ends, which lost 3 bases and 0 bases, there was a span of 9 bases. The CDR3 has 15 residues. This TCR derives from an older woman with acute or convalescent COVID-19. The chain has TRBV6-1 and TRBJ1-3; D call uncertain. The sequenced sample consisted of peripheral blood. CDR3 loop: CASSEGVDSGNTIYF. The CDR3 nucleotides are TGTGCCAGCAGTGAGGGCGTGGACTCTGGAAACACCATATATTTT.